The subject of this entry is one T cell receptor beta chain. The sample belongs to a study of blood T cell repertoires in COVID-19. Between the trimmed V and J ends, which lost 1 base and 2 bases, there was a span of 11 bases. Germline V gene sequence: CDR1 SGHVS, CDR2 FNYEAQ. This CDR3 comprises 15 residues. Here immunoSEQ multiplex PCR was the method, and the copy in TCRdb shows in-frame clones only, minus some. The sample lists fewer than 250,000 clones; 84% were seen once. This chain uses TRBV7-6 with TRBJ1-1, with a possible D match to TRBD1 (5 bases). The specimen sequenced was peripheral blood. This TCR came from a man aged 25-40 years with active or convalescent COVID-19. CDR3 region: CASSLVETANTEAFF. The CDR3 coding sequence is TGTGCCAGCAGCTTAGTTGAGACAGCAAACACTGAAGCTTTCTTT.